The entry below describes one TCR beta chain. Assay used: immunoSEQ multiplex PCR; TCRdb lists only in-frame clones, some missing. Of around 33,000 clones detected, around 87% appear once; the ten largest clones hold just over 0.55%. This record comes from a study of T cell changes during pregnancy in multiple sclerosis. V shed 3 bases and J 2 bases; nucleotides not matched to a gene: 2. The CDR3 spans 14 residues. CDR1 and CDR2 from the germline V gene are SEHNR and FQNEAQ (reference sequence). The sample was CD4+ T cells from peripheral blood mononuclear cells, taken in the third trimester of pregnancy. The TCR sequence derives from a female donor in good health, enrolled as a control in a pregnancy study. The chain joins TRBV7-9 to TRBJ1-1, with 8 bases identical to TRBD1. The CDR3 bases are TGTGCCAGCAGCTTCGGACAGGGCAACACTGAAGCTTTCTTT. The encoded protein is CASSFGQGNTEAFF.